These 30 T cell receptor beta chains were sequenced from one sample in a study of blood T cell repertoires in COVID-19. This table comes from immunoSEQ multiplex PCR, and its TCRdb copy is limited to in-frame clones, with some not included. The table lists hundreds of thousands of clones, roughly 86% of them singletons. Sequenced: PBMCs or T cells enriched from blood (not recorded which). These receptors were collected from a woman aged 40-49 years with acute COVID-19.

The chain joins TRBV30 to TRBJ2-2; 10 bases map to TRBD1. CDR3 length: 14 residues. Per the germline V gene, CDR1 is GTSNPN and CDR2 is SVGIG (reference sequence). The junction had 1 base not matched to a gene; V was cut back by 0 bases and J by 6 bases. The CDR3 spells CAWSVGTGAGELFF. CDR3 bases: TGTGCCTGGAGTGTAGGGACAGGGGCCGGGGAGCTGTTTTTT.

The CDR3 here is CASSRTGQGESDTQYF. CDR3 nucleotides: TGCGCCAGCAGCCGCACCGGACAGGGAGAATCAGATACGCAGTATTTT. The chain has TRBV5-1 and TRBJ2-3; 8 nucleotides line up with TRBD1. The germline CDR1 and CDR2 sequences are SGHRS and YFSETQ. This CDR3 has 16 residues. V shed 4 bases, J shed 4 bases, and the junction held 11 bases outside the gene matches.

This chain links TRBV5-3 with TRBJ1-3, with D hard to call. TRBV5-3 is given ORF status, its function remaining uncertain. The CDR3 runs 15 residues. V was pared by 0 bases and J by 4 bases, with 11 bases between. As DNA, the CDR3 is TGTGCCAGAAGCTTGGGACTTCGAAGAGGAAACACCATATATTTT. This translates into CARSLGLRRGNTIYF.

The chain is built from TRBV5-6 and TRBJ2-7, with 8 nucleotides matching TRBD1. The J segment lost 2 bases and the V segment lost 2 bases, leaving 6 bases of the junction unmatched. CDR3 length equals 15 residues. Germline loops: CDR1 SGHDT, CDR2 YYEEEE. Written as DNA, the CDR3 is TGTGCCAGCAGCTTAGGGGCAGGGGGCCCCTACGAGCAGTACTTC. Its translation is CASSLGAGGPYEQYF.

The chain has TRBV21-1 and TRBJ1-2. TRBV21-1 is a recognized pseudogene. The CDR3 extends over 13 amino acids. CDR3 sequence (DNA): TGTGCCAGCAGCAAACGGGGTAACTATGGCTACACCTTC. Translated, it gives CASSKRGNYGYTF.

The chain combines TRBV14 with TRBJ1-1; the match to TRBD1 covers 8 bases. CDR3 size: 15 residues. Germline V gene lookup returns CDR1 SGHDN and CDR2 FVKESK. J was trimmed by 1 base and V by 8 bases; bases with no gene match: 9. The CDR3 protein is CASAVTGGTNTEAFF. The CDR3 nucleotides read TGTGCCAGCGCAGTCACAGGGGGGACGAACACTGAAGCTTTCTTT.

The CDR3 region has the DNA TGTGCCAGCAGTTTAAGACAGGGACATGGCTACACCTTC. Translated: CASSLRQGHGYTF. This chain joins TRBV12-3 or TRBV12-4 and TRBJ1-2; 7 bases match TRBD1. The CDR3 spans 13 residues. Losses at the gene ends were 2 bases for V and 6 bases for J; bases not matched to a gene: 3.

This chain joins TRBV11-2 and TRBJ2-7; 11 bases align to TRBD2. The CDR3 is 17 amino acids. The germline CDR1 and CDR2 sequences are SGHAT and FQNNGV. Trimming cost V 5 bases and J 0 bases; bases outside gene matches: 9. This chain's CDR3 is CASSANLLAGGSYEQYF. The CDR3 bases are TGTGCCAGCAGCGCGAACCTCCTAGCGGGGGGCTCCTACGAGCAGTACTTC.

V usage is TRBV3-1 (or the pseudogene TRBV3-2) and J usage is TRBJ1-2; 10 bases fit TRBD1. Trimming removed 4 bases from V and 7 bases from J; junction bases left unmatched: 9. The CDR3 spans 15 residues. In germline, CDR1 is LGHDT, CDR2 YNNKEL (reference sequence). DNA for the CDR3: TGTGCCAGCAGCCGGACCGGGACAGGGGAGGTTGGCTACACCTTC. Translated: CASSRTGTGEVGYTF.

The chain employs TRBV5-1 and TRBJ1-6; D is uncertain. Per the germline V gene, CDR1 is SGHRS and CDR2 is YFSETQ. Trimming took 1 base from V and 10 from J, leaving 9 bases between them. This CDR3 spans 13 amino acids. CDR3: CASSLFIESPLHF. For the CDR3, the DNA is TGCGCCAGCAGCTTGTTCATAGAATCACCCCTCCACTTT.

This rearrangement joins TRBV6-2 or TRBV6-3 to TRBJ1-3, with unresolved D. The CDR3 is made up of 14 amino acids. Germline V gives CDR1 MNHEY, CDR2 SVGEGT. Trimming cost V 5 bases and J 4 bases, with 12 bases left between them. CDR3 protein: CASSLGSSGNTIYF. In DNA form, the CDR3 reads TGTGCCAGCAGTCTCGGGTCTTCAGGAAACACCATATATTTT.

The chain uses TRBV24-1 and TRBJ2-5; TRBD1 matches at 7 bases. The germline V gene encodes CDR1 KGHDR and CDR2 SFDVKD. V lost 3 bases, J lost 4 bases, and 10 bases stayed unmatched. The CDR3 covers 16 residues. As DNA, the CDR3 is TGTGCCACCAGTGATCCGTCGCCGGGACAGACAGAGACCCAGTACTTC. As protein: CATSDPSPGQTETQYF.

V is TRBV27 and J is TRBJ1-5; D not resolved. The germline CDR1 and CDR2 sequences are MNHEY and SMNVEV (reference sequence). V was pared by 7 bases and J by 3 bases, with 16 bases between. The CDR3 extends over 15 amino acids. CDR3 coding DNA: TGTGCCAGCAAAGCCGGGGTCGGAACCAATCAGCCCCAGCATTTT. It encodes CASKAGVGTNQPQHF.

V gene TRBV9 combines with J gene TRBJ1-2; D not resolved. Germline V gene lookup returns CDR1 SGDLS and CDR2 YYNGEE. CDR3 size: 16 residues. The ends were cut back, 4 bases at V and 1 base at J, with 17 bases in the middle. The CDR3 DNA is TGTGCCAGCAGCCCGCATACGGCGGTGGTTAACTATGGCTACACCTTC. Translating gives CASSPHTAVVNYGYTF.

This chain connects TRBV10-3 to TRBJ1-2; D is ambiguous. V was trimmed by 8 bases and J by 7 bases, leaving 5 bases between them. CDR1 is ENHRY and CDR2 is SYGVKD in the germline V gene. The CDR3 contains 9 residues. CDR3 protein: CAIYSGYTF. CDR3 sequence (DNA): TGTGCCATCTACAGTGGCTACACCTTC.

The chain employs TRBV5-4 and TRBJ1-1; D perhaps matches TRBD1 (5 bases). This CDR3 has 13 amino acids. Germline V gene lookup returns CDR1 SGHNT and CDR2 YYREEE (reference sequence). V lost 5 bases to trimming and J lost 1 base, with 9 bases between them. In DNA, the CDR3 is TGTGCCAGCAGGAAAACAGGGAACACTGAAGCTTTCTTT. It encodes CASRKTGNTEAFF.

The CDR3 here is CASSTRDRGPYGYTF. In DNA, the CDR3 is TGTGCCAGCAGCACGCGGGACAGGGGGCCGTATGGCTACACCTTC. The chain links TRBV3-1 (or the pseudogene TRBV3-2) to TRBJ1-2, with 12 nucleotides matching TRBD1. This CDR3 contains 15 residues. V lost 5 bases, J lost 5 bases, and 6 bases stayed unmatched. Looked up from germline, CDR1 is LGHDT and CDR2 is YNNKEL (reference sequence).

The chain recombines TRBV9 with TRBJ2-3; 10 bases are a match to TRBD2. After removal of 0 bases from V and 5 bases from J, the junction contained 12 bases not matched to a gene. The CDR3 covers 18 residues. Germline CDR1 is SGDLS and CDR2 is YYNGEE. DNA of the CDR3: TGTGCCAGCAGCGTAGACCCCTTGAGCGGGGGGGCCAGAGATACGCAGTATTTT. It translates to CASSVDPLSGGARDTQYF.

The V call is TRBV5-1, the J call TRBJ2-7, with unresolved D. The CDR3 length is 14 residues. V was shortened by 4 bases and J by 1 base, with 12 bases between the two germline ends. Germline lookup yields CDR1 SGHRS and CDR2 YFSETQ. CDR3 loop: CASSTTTSSYEQYF. The CDR3 DNA reads as TGCGCCAGCAGCACGACAACTTCATCCTACGAGCAGTACTTC.

The chain carries TRBV12-3 or TRBV12-4 and TRBJ2-3; D is possibly TRBD2 (5 bases). The CDR3 sequence is 12 residues long. Trimming shortened V by 5 bases and J by 6 bases, and 9 bases separated the two germline ends. The CDR3, as DNA: TGTGCCAGCAGTGCTAGCTCGGATACGCAGTATTTT. Its protein is CASSASSDTQYF.

The rearrangement joins TRBV4-2 to TRBJ2-7; TRBD1 matches at 8 bases. In germline, CDR1 is LGHNA, CDR2 YNFKEQ. The CDR3 totals 15 residues. With 5 bases clipped from V and 0 bases from J, the junction kept 6 bases outside the gene matches. CDR3 sequence: CASSGRQGSSYEQYF. As DNA, the CDR3 is TGTGCCAGCAGCGGTCGACAGGGGAGCTCCTACGAGCAGTACTTC.

V usage is TRBV9 and J usage is TRBJ2-3; D remains unclear. The CDR3 is 13 amino acids. Germline CDR1 SGDLS, CDR2 YYNGEE. Between the trimmed V and J ends, which lost 7 bases and 0 bases, there was a span of 9 bases. CDR3 region: CASQLRSTDTQYF. CDR3 bases: TGTGCCAGCCAGCTGCGGAGCACAGATACGCAGTATTTT.

The rearrangement joins TRBV5-1 to TRBJ2-1, with D tentatively TRBD1 (5 bases). The germline V gene encodes CDR1 SGHRS and CDR2 YFSETQ. The V and J ends lost 2 bases and 8 bases respectively, with 11 bases between them. CDR3 length: 13 residues. The CDR3 DNA follows: TGCGCCAGCAGCTTTTGGCAGGGTTATGAGCAGTTCTTC. The encoded protein is CASSFWQGYEQFF.

This chain connects TRBV29-1 to TRBJ2-2; 7 bases agree with TRBD1. From germline, CDR1 is SQVTM and CDR2 ANQGSEA. After removal of 7 bases from V and 7 bases from J, the junction contained 3 bases not matched to a gene. The CDR3 is made up of 11 amino acids. In DNA, the CDR3 is TGCAGCGCGGACAGGAACGGGGAGCTGTTTTTT. Amino acid sequence: CSADRNGELFF.

This sequence joins TRBV18 and TRBJ1-1; D gene uncertain. Germline CDR1 KGHSH, CDR2 LQKENI. V was clipped by 8 bases and J by 2 bases, with 21 bases between them. This CDR3 is 16 amino acids long. DNA of the CDR3: TGTGCCAGCACCCCGGACCTTCTTCGGGGAAACACTGAAGCTTTCTTT. This translates into CASTPDLLRGNTEAFF.

V usage is TRBV30 and J usage is TRBJ1-2; D not certain. The length of the CDR3 is 14 residues. Trimming cost V 2 bases and J 0 bases, with 10 bases left between them. Germline V gene sequence: CDR1 GTSNPN, CDR2 SVGIG (reference sequence). The CDR3 here is CAWSPLATNYGYTF. The CDR3 DNA reads as TGTGCCTGGAGTCCCCTAGCTACTAACTATGGCTACACCTTC.

The V gene is TRBV24-1, the J gene TRBJ1-5, with a weak D call TRBD1 (6 bases). The germline V gene has CDR1 KGHDR and CDR2 SFDVKD. This CDR3 comprises 13 residues. Trimming cost V 4 bases and J 8 bases, with 11 bases left between them. In DNA form, the CDR3 reads TGTGCCACCAGTGAGGGACACTGGGAGCCCCAGCATTTT. This sequence encodes CATSEGHWEPQHF.

This clone was seen a handful of times. The chain joins TRBV7-9 to TRBJ1-4; 7 nucleotides line up with TRBD1. J lost 8 bases, V lost 6 bases, and 9 bases had no gene match. Looked up from germline, CDR1 is SEHNR and CDR2 is FQNEAQ (reference sequence). The CDR3 contains 14 residues. In DNA form, the CDR3 reads TGTGCCAGCAGGGCAGGGGGTCAGGAAGAAAAACTGTTTTTT. Amino acids: CASRAGGQEEKLFF. The full variable domain, completed using reference TRBV7-9 and TRBJ1-4, is DTGVSQNPRHKITKRGQNVTFRCDPISEHNRLYWYRQTLGQGPEFLTYFQNEAQLEKSRLLSDRFSAERPKGSFSTLEIQRTEQGDSAMYLCASRAGGQEEKLFFGSGTQLSVL.

The chain is built from TRBV18 and TRBJ2-5, with D unresolved. CDR3 length: 14 amino acids. V lost 0 bases and J lost 5, with 10 bases in between. CDR1 and CDR2 (germline): KGHSH, LQKENI. The CDR3: CASSPPALSETQYF. The CDR3 region has the DNA TGTGCCAGCTCACCACCAGCGTTAAGTGAGACCCAGTACTTC.

The J gene is TRBJ1-5, the V gene TRBV30; 7 bases line up with TRBD1. V trimming: 5 bases; J trimming: 6 bases; junction bases outside the gene matches: 4. The CDR3 runs to 12 residues. Per germline, CDR1 GTSNPN and CDR2 SVGIG (reference sequence). CDR3 DNA: TGTGCCTGGGACTCAGGGGGTCAGCCCCAGCATTTT. Its translation: CAWDSGGQPQHF.